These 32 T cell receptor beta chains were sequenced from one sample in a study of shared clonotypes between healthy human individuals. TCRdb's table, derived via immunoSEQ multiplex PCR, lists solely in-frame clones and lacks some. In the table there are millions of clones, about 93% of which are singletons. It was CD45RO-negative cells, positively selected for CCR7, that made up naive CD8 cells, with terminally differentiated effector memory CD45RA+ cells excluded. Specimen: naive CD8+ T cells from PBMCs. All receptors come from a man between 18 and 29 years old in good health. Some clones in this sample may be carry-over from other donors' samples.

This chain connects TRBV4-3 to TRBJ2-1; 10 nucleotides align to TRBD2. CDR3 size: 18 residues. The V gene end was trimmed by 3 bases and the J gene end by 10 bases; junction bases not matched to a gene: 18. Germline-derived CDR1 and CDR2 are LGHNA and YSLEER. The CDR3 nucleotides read TGCGCCAGCAGCCATATAGGGGTGAGCGGGAGGGCCTTAGGAGAGCAGTTCTTC. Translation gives CASSHIGVSGRALGEQFF.

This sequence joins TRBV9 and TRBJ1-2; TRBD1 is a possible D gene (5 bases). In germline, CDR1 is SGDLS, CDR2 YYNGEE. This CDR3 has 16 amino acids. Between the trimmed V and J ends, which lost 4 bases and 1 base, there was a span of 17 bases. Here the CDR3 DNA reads TGTGCCAGCAGCCCAGTTGGGACGTCTGGTAACTATGGCTACACCTTC. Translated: CASSPVGTSGNYGYTF.

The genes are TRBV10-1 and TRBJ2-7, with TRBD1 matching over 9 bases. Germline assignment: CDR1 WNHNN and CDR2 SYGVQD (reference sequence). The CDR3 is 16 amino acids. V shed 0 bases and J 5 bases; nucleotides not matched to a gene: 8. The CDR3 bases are TGCGCCAGCAGTGAGTCGAGAACAGGGGGCAAGAACGAGCAGTACTTC. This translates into CASSESRTGGKNEQYF.

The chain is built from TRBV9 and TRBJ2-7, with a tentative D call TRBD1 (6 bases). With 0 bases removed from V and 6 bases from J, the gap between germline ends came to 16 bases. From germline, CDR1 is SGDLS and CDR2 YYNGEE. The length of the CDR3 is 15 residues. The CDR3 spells CASSVGGTTSLEQYF. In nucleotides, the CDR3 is TGTGCCAGCAGCGTAGGAGGGACAACGTCTCTCGAGCAGTACTTC.

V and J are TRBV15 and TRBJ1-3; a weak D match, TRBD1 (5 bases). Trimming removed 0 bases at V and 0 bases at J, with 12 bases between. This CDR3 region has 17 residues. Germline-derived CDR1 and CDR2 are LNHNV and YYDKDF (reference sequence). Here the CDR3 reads CATSREKGIDSGNTIYF. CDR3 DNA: TGTGCCACCAGCAGAGAAAAGGGGATAGACTCTGGAAACACCATATATTTT.

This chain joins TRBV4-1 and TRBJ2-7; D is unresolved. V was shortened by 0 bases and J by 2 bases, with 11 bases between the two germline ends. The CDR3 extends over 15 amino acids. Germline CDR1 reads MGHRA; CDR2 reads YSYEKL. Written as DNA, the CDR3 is TGCGCCAGCAGCCAAGATGCAGGATTTGCCTACGAGCAGTACTTC. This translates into CASSQDAGFAYEQYF.

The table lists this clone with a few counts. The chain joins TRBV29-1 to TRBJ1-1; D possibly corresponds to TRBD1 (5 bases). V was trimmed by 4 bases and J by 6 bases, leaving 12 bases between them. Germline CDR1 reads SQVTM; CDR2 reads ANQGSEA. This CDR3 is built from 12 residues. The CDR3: CSVAEGRAEAFF. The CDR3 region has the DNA TGCAGCGTTGCAGAGGGGAGGGCTGAAGCTTTCTTT.

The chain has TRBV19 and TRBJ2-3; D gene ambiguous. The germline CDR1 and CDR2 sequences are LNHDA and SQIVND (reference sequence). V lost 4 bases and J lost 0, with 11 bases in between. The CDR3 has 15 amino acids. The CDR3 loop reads CASSNVASSTDTQYF. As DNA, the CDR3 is TGTGCCAGTAGTAATGTGGCCTCTAGCACAGATACGCAGTATTTT.

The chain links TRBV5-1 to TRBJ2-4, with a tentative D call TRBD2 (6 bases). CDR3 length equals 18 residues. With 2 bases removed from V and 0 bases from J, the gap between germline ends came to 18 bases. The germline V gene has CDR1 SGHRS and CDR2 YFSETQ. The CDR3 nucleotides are TGCGCCAGCAGCTTCACTAGCCCGAGCAATATAGCCAAAAACATTCAGTACTTC. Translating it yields CASSFTSPSNIAKNIQYF.

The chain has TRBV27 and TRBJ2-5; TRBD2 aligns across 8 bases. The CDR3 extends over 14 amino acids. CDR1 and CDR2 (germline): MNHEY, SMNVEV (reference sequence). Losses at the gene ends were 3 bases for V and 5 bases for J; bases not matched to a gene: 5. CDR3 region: CASSFTGGMETQYF. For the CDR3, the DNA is TGTGCCAGCAGTTTTACGGGAGGGATGGAGACCCAGTACTTC.

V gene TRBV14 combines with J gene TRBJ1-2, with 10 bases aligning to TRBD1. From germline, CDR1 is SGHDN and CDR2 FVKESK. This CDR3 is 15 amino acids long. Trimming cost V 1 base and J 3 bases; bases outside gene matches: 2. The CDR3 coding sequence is TGTGCCAGCAGCCAAGGACAGGGGGCGTACTATGGCTACACCTTC. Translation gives CASSQGQGAYYGYTF.

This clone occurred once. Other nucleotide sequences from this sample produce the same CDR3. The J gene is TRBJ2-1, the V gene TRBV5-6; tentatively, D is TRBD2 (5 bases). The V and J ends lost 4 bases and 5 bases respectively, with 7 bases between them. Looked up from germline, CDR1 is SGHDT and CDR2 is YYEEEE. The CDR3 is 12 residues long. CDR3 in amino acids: CASSTGDNEQFF. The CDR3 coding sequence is TGTGCCAGCAGCACCGGGGACAATGAGCAGTTCTTC.

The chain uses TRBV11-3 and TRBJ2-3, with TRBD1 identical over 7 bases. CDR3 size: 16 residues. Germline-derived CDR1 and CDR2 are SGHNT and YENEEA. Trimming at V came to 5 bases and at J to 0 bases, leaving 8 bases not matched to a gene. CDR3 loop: CASSPYGTESTDTQYF. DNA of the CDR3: TGTGCCAGCAGCCCCTACGGGACAGAAAGCACAGATACGCAGTATTTT.

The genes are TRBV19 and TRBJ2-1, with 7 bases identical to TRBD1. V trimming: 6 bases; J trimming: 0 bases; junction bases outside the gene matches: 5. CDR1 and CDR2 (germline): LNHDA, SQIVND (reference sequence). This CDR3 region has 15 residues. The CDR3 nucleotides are TGTGCCAGTAGCCCGACAGGGTCCTCCTACAATGAGCAGTTCTTC. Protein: CASSPTGSSYNEQFF.

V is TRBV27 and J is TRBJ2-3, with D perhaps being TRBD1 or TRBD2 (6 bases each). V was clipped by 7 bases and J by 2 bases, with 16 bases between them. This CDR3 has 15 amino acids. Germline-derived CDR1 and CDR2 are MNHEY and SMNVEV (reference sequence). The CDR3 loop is CASTRGPGATDTQYF. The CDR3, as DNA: TGTGCCAGCACCCGGGGGCCGGGAGCCACAGATACGCAGTATTTT.

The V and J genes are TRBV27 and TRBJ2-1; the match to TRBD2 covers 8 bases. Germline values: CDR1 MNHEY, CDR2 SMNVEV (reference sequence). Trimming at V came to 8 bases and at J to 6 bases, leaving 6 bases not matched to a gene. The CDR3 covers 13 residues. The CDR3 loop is CASGAGGLNEQFF. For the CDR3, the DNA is TGTGCCAGCGGGGCGGGAGGCCTCAATGAGCAGTTCTTC.

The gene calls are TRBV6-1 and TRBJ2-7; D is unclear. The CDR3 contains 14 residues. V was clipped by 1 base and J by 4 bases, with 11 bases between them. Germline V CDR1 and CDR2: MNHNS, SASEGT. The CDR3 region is CASSEGQVIYEQYF. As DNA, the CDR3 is TGTGCCAGCAGTGAAGGGCAGGTAATATACGAGCAGTACTTC.

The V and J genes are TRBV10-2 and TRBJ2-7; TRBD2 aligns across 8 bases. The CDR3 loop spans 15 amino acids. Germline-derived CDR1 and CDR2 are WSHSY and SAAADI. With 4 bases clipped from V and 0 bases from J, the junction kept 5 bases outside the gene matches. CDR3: CASSVPGGTSYEQYF. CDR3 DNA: TGCGCCAGCAGTGTGCCGGGAGGGACCTCCTACGAGCAGTACTTC.

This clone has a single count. CDR3 in DNA: TGTGCCAGCAGCCGCCAAGGGGCGAGCACTGAAGCTTTCTTT. This gives the protein CASSRQGASTEAFF. J is TRBJ1-1 and V is TRBV7-9; tentative D call: TRBD1 (5 bases). This CDR3 contains 14 residues. Germline assignment: CDR1 SEHNR and CDR2 FQNEAQ (reference sequence). V gave up 5 bases and J gave up 4 bases, with 14 bases separating them.

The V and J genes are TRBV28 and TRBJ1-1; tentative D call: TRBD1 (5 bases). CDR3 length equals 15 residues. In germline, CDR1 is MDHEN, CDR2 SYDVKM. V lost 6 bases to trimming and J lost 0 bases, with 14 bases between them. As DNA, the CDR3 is TGTGCCAGCAGCCGGACACAGGAGTTGAACACTGAAGCTTTCTTT. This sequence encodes CASSRTQELNTEAFF.

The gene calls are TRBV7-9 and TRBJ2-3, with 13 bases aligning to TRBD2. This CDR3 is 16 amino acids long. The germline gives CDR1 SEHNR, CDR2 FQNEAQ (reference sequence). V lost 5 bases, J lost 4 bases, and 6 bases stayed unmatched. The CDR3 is CASSPLLAGGPDTQYF. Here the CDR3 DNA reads TGTGCCAGCAGCCCCCTACTAGCGGGAGGGCCAGATACGCAGTATTTT.

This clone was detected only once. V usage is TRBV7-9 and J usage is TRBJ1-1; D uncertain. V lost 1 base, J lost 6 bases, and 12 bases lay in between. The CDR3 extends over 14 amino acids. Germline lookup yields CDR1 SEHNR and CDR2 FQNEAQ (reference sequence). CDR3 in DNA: TGTGCCAGCAGCTTAGTGGGGTGGGTGGCTGAAGCTTTCTTT. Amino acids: CASSLVGWVAEAFF.

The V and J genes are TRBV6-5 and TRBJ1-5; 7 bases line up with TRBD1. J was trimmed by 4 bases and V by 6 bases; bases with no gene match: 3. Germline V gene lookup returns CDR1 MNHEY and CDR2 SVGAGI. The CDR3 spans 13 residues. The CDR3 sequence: CASRKDRNQPQHF. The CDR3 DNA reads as TGTGCCAGCAGGAAGGACAGGAATCAGCCCCAGCATTTT.

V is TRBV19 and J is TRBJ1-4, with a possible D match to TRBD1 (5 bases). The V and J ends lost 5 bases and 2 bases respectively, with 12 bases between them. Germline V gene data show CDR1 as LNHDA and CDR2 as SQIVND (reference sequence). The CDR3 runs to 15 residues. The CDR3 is CASSAKGRTNEKLFF. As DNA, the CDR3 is TGTGCCAGTAGTGCAAAGGGACGGACTAATGAAAAACTGTTTTTT.

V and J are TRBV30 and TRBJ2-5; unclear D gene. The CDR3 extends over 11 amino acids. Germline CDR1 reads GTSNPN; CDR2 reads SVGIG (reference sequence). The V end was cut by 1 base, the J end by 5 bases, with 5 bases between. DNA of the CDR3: TGTGCCTGGAGTGAGGAGGAGACCCAGTACTTC. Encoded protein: CAWSEEETQYF.

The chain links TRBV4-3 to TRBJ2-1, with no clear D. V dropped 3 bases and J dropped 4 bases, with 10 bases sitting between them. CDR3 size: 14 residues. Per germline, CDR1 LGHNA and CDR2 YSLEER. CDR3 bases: TGCGCCAGCAGCCAGAGTTTCTCTTACAATGAGCAGTTCTTC. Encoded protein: CASSQSFSYNEQFF.

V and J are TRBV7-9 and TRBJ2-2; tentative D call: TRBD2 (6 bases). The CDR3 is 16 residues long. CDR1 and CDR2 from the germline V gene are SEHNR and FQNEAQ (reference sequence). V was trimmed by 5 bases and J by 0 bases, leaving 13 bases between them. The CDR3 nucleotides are TGTGCCAGCAGCCGGGTTGGACTACCGAACACCGGGGAGCTGTTTTTT. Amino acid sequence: CASSRVGLPNTGELFF. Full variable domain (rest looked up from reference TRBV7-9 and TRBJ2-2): DTGVSQNPRHKITKRGQNVTFRCDPISEHNRLYWYRQTLGQGPEFLTYFQNEAQLEKSRLLSDRFSAERPKGSFSTLEIQRTEQGDSAMYLCASSRVGLPNTGELFFGEGSRLTVL.

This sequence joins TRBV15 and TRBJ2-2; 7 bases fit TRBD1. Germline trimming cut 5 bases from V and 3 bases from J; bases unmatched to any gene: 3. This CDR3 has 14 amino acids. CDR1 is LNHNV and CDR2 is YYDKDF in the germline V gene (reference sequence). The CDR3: CATSPTGYTGELFF. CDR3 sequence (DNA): TGTGCCACCAGCCCGACAGGGTACACCGGGGAGCTGTTTTTT.

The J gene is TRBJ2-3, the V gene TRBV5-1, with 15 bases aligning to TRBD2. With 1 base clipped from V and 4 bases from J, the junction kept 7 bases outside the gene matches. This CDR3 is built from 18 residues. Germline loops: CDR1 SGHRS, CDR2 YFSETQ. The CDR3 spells CASSLPGLAGGQADTQYF. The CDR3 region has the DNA TGCGCCAGCAGCTTGCCGGGACTAGCGGGAGGTCAGGCAGATACGCAGTATTTT.

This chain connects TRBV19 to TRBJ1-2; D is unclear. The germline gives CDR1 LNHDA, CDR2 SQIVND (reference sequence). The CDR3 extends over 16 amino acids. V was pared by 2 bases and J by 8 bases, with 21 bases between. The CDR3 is CASSISGILAPAGYTF. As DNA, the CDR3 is TGTGCCAGTAGTATATCCGGAATACTTGCCCCGGCAGGCTACACCTTC.

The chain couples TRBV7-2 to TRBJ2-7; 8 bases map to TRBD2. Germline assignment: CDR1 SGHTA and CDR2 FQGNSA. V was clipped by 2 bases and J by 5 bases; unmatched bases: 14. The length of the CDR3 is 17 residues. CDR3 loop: CASSLYSLAGRDDEQYF. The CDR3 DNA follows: TGTGCCAGCAGCTTATACAGTCTAGCGGGCCGTGATGACGAGCAGTACTTC.

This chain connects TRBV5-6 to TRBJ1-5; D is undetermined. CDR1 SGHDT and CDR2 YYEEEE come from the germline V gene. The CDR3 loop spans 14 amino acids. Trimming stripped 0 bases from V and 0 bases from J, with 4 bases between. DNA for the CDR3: TGTGCCAGCAGCTTGGACCGTAGCAATCAGCCCCAGCATTTT. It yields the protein CASSLDRSNQPQHF.